This T cell receptor beta chain was captured in a study of tumor-infiltrating lymphocytes in localized non-small cell lung cancer. Generated by immunoSEQ multiplex PCR, the TCRdb table keeps only in-frame clones and is missing some. The sample lists about 5,800 clones, around 67% seen once, with about 14% in the top ten. The length of the CDR3 is 17 residues. Germline CDR1 reads SGHRS; CDR2 reads YFSETQ. V gave up 2 bases and J gave up 5 bases; unmatched junction bases: 10. The receptor's source is a human donor with non-small cell lung cancer. Material for sequencing was uninvolved lung tissue not adjacent to the tumor. V is TRBV5-1 and J is TRBJ2-3; 11 nucleotides agree with TRBD1. CDR3 DNA: TGCGCCAGCAGCTTACAACCTCCGGGACAGGGGGGAGATACGCAGTATTTT. This encodes CASSLQPPGQGGDTQYF.